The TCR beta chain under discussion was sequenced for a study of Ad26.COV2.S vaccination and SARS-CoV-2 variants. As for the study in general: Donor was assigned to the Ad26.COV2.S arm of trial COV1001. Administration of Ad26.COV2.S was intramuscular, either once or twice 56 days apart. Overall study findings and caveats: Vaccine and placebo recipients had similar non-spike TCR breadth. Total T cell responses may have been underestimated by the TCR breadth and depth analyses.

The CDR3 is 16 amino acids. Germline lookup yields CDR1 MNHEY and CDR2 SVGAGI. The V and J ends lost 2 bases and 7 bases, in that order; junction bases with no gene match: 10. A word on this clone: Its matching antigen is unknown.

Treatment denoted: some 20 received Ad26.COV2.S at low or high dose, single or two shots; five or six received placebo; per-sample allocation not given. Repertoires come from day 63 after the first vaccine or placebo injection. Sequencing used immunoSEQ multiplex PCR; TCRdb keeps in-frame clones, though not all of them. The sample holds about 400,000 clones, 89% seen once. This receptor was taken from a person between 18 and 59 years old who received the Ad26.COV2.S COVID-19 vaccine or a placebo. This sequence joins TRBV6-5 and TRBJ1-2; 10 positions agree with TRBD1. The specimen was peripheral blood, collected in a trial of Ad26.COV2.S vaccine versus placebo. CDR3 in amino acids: CASSYHPGTGVGGYTF. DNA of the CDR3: TGTGCCAGCAGTTACCACCCGGGGACAGGGGTTGGTGGCTACACCTTC.